Listed below are T cell receptor beta chains from one sample, sequenced in a study of blood T cell repertoires in COVID-19. This table comes from immunoSEQ multiplex PCR, and its TCRdb copy is limited to in-frame clones, with some not included. The sample contains 150,000 to 200,000 clones, roughly 70% of which appear only once. Sequencing was performed on peripheral blood. The receptors were gathered from a woman older than 75 with acute or convalescent COVID-19. The CDR3 runs from the conserved cysteine through the conserved F or W. A D gene is named only where the DNA matches it firmly. Clone sizes are given selectively: once, few, many, or a class where the clone is expanded.

d_gene: TRBD1; abundance: .; v_gene: TRBV28; j_gene: TRBJ1-5; CDR3nt: TGTGCCAGCAGTTTACCGCAGGGGGGAGGCAATCAGCCCCAGCATTTT; CDR3aa: CASSLPQGGGNQPQHF
d_gene: .; abundance: .; v_gene: TRBV6-8; j_gene: TRBJ1-2; CDR3nt: TGTGCCAGCCCACCTCTGTTAACTTACGGGACAACTAACTATGGCTACACCTTC; CDR3aa: CASPPLLTYGTTNYGYTF
d_gene: TRBD1; abundance: .; v_gene: TRBV28; j_gene: TRBJ2-1; CDR3nt: TGTGCCAGCAGTGATCCGGGACAGGGCAATGAGCAGTTCTTC; CDR3aa: CASSDPGQGNEQFF
d_gene: TRBD2; abundance: .; v_gene: TRBV6-5; j_gene: TRBJ2-3; CDR3nt: TGTGCCGGGACCTCGGGAGGGTCTGCAGATACGCAGTATTTT; CDR3aa: CAGTSGGSADTQYF
d_gene: .; abundance: .; v_gene: TRBV2; j_gene: TRBJ2-2; CDR3nt: TGTGCCAGCAGCGGGATAGGGACCGGGGAGCTGTTTTTT; CDR3aa: CASSGIGTGELFF
d_gene: TRBD1; abundance: few; v_gene: TRBV5-1; j_gene: TRBJ2-2; CDR3nt: TGCGCCAGCAGCTTGGGGACAGGGAACACCGGGGAGCTGTTTTTT; CDR3aa: CASSLGTGNTGELFF
d_gene: .; abundance: .; v_gene: TRBV5-1; j_gene: TRBJ2-7; CDR3nt: TGCGCCAGCAGCTTGGTTCCGGGAAGCTCCTACGAGCAGTACTTC; CDR3aa: CASSLVPGSSYEQYF
d_gene: TRBD1; abundance: .; v_gene: TRBV9; j_gene: TRBJ2-1; CDR3nt: TGTGCCAGCAGCGTAGGTGGGACAGGGGTGAATGAGCAGTTCTTC; CDR3aa: CASSVGGTGVNEQFF
d_gene: .; abundance: once; v_gene: TRBV6-2/TRBV6-3; j_gene: TRBJ1-5; CDR3nt: TGTGCCAGCAGTTGGGGGGGGAACAATCAGCCCCAGCATTTT; CDR3aa: CASSWGGNNQPQHF
d_gene: .; abundance: .; v_gene: TRBV10-1; j_gene: TRBJ2-1; CDR3nt: TGCGCCAGCAGCCCTGGAACGGGAGCGCAGGCAAATGGGCAGTTCTTC; CDR3aa: CASSPGTGAQANGQFF
d_gene: TRBD1; abundance: once; v_gene: TRBV27; j_gene: TRBJ1-4; CDR3nt: TGTGCCAGCACGACAGGGGCCAATGAAAAACTGTTTTTT; CDR3aa: CASTTGANEKLFF
d_gene: .; abundance: .; v_gene: TRBV19; j_gene: TRBJ1-5; CDR3nt: TGTGCCAGTAACGAACAGCGCAATCAGCCCCAGCATTTT; CDR3aa: CASNEQRNQPQHF
d_gene: TRBD1; abundance: .; v_gene: TRBV18; j_gene: TRBJ2-2; CDR3nt: TGTGCCAGCTCACCCTGGACAGGGGATTCCAAGGGGGAGCTGTTTTTT; CDR3aa: CASSPWTGDSKGELFF
d_gene: .; abundance: once; v_gene: TRBV3-1/TRBV3-2; j_gene: TRBJ2-3; CDR3nt: TGTGCCAGCAGCCAGGCCGGAGGTTCCTACACAGATACGCAGTATTTT; CDR3aa: CASSQAGGSYTDTQYF
d_gene: .; abundance: few; v_gene: TRBV7-9; j_gene: TRBJ1-2; CDR3nt: TGTGCCAGCAGCGGGCGGGGGGACCCGTATGGCTACACCTTC; CDR3aa: CASSGRGDPYGYTF
d_gene: TRBD1; abundance: .; v_gene: TRBV6-5; j_gene: TRBJ1-5; CDR3nt: TGTGCCAGCAGTTACGGGGACAGGGTACAGCCCCAGCATTTT; CDR3aa: CASSYGDRVQPQHF
d_gene: TRBD1; abundance: .; v_gene: TRBV10-3; j_gene: TRBJ2-1; CDR3nt: TGTGCCATCAGTGAGGGACAGGGGACAAACAATGAGCAGTTCTTC; CDR3aa: CAISEGQGTNNEQFF
d_gene: .; abundance: .; v_gene: TRBV18; j_gene: TRBJ2-2; CDR3nt: TGTGCCAGCTCACCTCGAAGCGAACCGGGGAGGACCGGGGAGCTGTTTTTT; CDR3aa: CASSPRSEPGRTGELFF
d_gene: .; abundance: .; v_gene: TRBV7-2; j_gene: TRBJ2-1; CDR3nt: TGTGCCAGCAGCTTACTAGCAGCATCCTACAATGAGCAGTTCTTC; CDR3aa: CASSLLAASYNEQFF
d_gene: .; abundance: .; v_gene: TRBV9; j_gene: TRBJ2-1; CDR3nt: TGTGCCAGCAGCGTAGAGACCCCGGGACTCCCTGAACACAATGAACAGTTCTTC; CDR3aa: CASSVETPGLPEHNEQFF
d_gene: TRBD1; abundance: .; v_gene: TRBV5-1; j_gene: TRBJ2-5; CDR3nt: TGCGCCAGCAGCTTACGGACAGGGTGGCAAGAGACCCAGTACTTC; CDR3aa: CASSLRTGWQETQYF
d_gene: .; abundance: once; v_gene: TRBV5-1; j_gene: TRBJ2-1; CDR3nt: TGCGCCAGCAGCTTGGTAGGGAGCTCCTACAATGAGCAGTTCTTC; CDR3aa: CASSLVGSSYNEQFF
d_gene: .; abundance: few; v_gene: TRBV30; j_gene: TRBJ1-4; CDR3nt: TGTGCCTGGAGGCCGGGACGGGGGTATGAAAAACTGTTTTTT; CDR3aa: CAWRPGRGYEKLFF
d_gene: .; abundance: .; v_gene: TRBV5-4; j_gene: TRBJ1-2; CDR3nt: TGTGCCAGCAGCTTGGCCGGTGGGAGAGACTATGGCTACACCTTC; CDR3aa: CASSLAGGRDYGYTF
d_gene: .; abundance: .; v_gene: TRBV5-6; j_gene: TRBJ2-1; CDR3nt: TGTGCCAGCAGCTTGCTCAGCGCAAACAATGAGCAGTTCTTC; CDR3aa: CASSLLSANNEQFF
d_gene: .; abundance: .; v_gene: TRBV3-1/TRBV3-2; j_gene: TRBJ1-4; CDR3nt: TGTGCCAGCAGCCAAGCGGGGACAAGTGGGGGCCTGCCCCACTTT; CDR3aa: CASSQAGTSGGLPHF
d_gene: TRBD1; abundance: .; v_gene: TRBV7-6; j_gene: TRBJ1-4; CDR3nt: TGTGCCAGCAGCCTTGGGACAGGGGGCCCCCATTTGACTAATGAAAAACTGTTTTTT; CDR3aa: CASSLGTGGPHLTNEKLFF
d_gene: .; abundance: few; v_gene: TRBV18; j_gene: TRBJ2-1; CDR3nt: TGTGCCAGCTCATCGCTACTAGAGCGGAGTTACAATGAGCAGTTCTTC; CDR3aa: CASSSLLERSYNEQFF
d_gene: TRBD2; abundance: .; v_gene: TRBV6-5; j_gene: TRBJ2-7; CDR3nt: TGTGCCCGATTTTTTAGCGGGAGCTACGAGCAGTACTTC; CDR3aa: CARFFSGSYEQYF
d_gene: .; abundance: .; v_gene: TRBV5-1; j_gene: TRBJ2-1; CDR3nt: TGCGCCAGCAGATTGGACGGACTCGACCGGTTTGAGCAGTTCTTC; CDR3aa: CASRLDGLDRFEQFF
d_gene: .; abundance: .; v_gene: TRBV30; j_gene: TRBJ1-2; CDR3nt: TGTGCCTGGAAGCGGGGGGCAGATGGCTACACCTTC; CDR3aa: CAWKRGADGYTF
d_gene: .; abundance: few; v_gene: TRBV7-8; j_gene: TRBJ1-4; CDR3nt: TGTGCCAGCAGCCGCGGGAGGGCGCGGGAAAAACTGTTTTTT; CDR3aa: CASSRGRAREKLFF
d_gene: TRBD2; abundance: .; v_gene: TRBV6-4; j_gene: TRBJ2-3; CDR3nt: TGTGCCAGCAGCACAACCAGCGGGAGTTTTGGTACGCAGTATTTT; CDR3aa: CASSTTSGSFGTQYF